The entry below gives a single TCR beta chain sequence along with its context. Antigen specificity is unknown. Amplified TCR beta CDR3 regions came from RNA transcripts. A first-round RT-PCR of the TCR CDR3 used the HTBI primer set. TCRdb passed the multiplex PCR reads through MiXCR, listing each CDR3 protein once. The data contain approximately 640,000 distinct CDR3 sequences, around 16% of them singletons. The entry originates in a study of T cells in Graves' hyperthyroidism and ophthalmopathy. General study points: The blood repertoire included most of the expanded thyroid clonotypes above 0.001.

Losses at the gene ends were 3 bases for V and 3 bases for J; bases not matched to a gene: 16. CDR3 length: 18 amino acids. Germline loops: CDR1 LNHDA, CDR2 SQIVND (reference sequence). V and J are TRBV19 and TRBJ1-1, with 7 positions matching TRBD1. The sequenced sample consisted of blood. The receptor's source is a woman between 25 and 40 years old with Graves' hyperthyroidism. For the CDR3, the DNA is TGTGCCAGTAGTATCTCGGGCAGGGGGAGAGGGGTCGACACTGAAGCTTTCTTT. Translated, it gives CASSISGRGRGVDTEAFF.